Listed here is a single TCR beta chain. Its antigen remains unidentified. CD4+ T cells that had been cultured provided DNA sequenced with the Oncomine TCR Beta short-read assay. TCRdb redid the calling of the PCR reads with MiXCR, one entry per CDR3 protein. The sample lists some 18,000 distinct CDR3 sequences; just under 45% were seen once. Regarding treatment: approximately nine-day PBMC culture with coronavirus spike peptide pools or control peptides (ViraFEST assay). This specimen comes from a study of vaccination and CD4 T cells after COVID-19. This CDR3 is built from 14 residues. The V gene's germline CDR1 is SGHTA and CDR2 FQGNSA. Germline trimming cut 5 bases from V and 2 bases from J; bases unmatched to any gene: 5.

Sequenced here: CD4+ T cells from blood, cultured in vitro, sampled after SARS-CoV-2 vaccination. The chain links TRBV7-2 to TRBJ2-5, with 7 bases that match TRBD1. The source is a human donor who had recovered from COVID-19. In DNA form, the CDR3 reads TGTGCCAGCAGCGTGAAGGGACAGCAAGAGACCCAGTACTTC. It yields the protein CASSVKGQQETQYF. Filled out from reference TRBV7-2 and TRBJ2-5, the complete variable domain reads GAGVSQSPSNKVTEKGKDVELRCDPISGHTALYWYRQSLGQGLEFLIYFQGNSAPDKSGLPSDRFSAERTGGSVSTLTIQRTQQEDSAVYLCASSVKGQQETQYFGPGTRLLVL.